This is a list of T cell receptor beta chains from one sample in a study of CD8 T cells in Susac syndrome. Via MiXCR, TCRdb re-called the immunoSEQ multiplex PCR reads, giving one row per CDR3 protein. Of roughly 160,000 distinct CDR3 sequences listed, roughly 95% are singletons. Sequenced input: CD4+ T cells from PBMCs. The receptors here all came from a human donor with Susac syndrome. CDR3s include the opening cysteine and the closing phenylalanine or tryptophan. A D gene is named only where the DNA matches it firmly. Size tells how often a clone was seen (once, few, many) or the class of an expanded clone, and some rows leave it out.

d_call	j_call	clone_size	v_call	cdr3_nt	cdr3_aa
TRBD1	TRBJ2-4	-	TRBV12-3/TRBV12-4	TGTGCCAGCGGCTCAACAGGGACAGGGGGAGCCAAAAACATTCAGTACTTC	CASGSTGTGGAKNIQYF
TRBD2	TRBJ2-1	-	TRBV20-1	TGCAGTGCCGCCGGGACTAGCGGGATCTACAATGAGCAGTTCTTC	CSAAGTSGIYNEQFF
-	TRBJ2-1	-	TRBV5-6	TGTGCCAGCAGCACCGGACTAAATAGCAACAATGAGCAGTTCTTC	CASSTGLNSNNEQFF
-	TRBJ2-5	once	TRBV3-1	TGTGCCAGCAGCCTAACAGTTATCCAAGAGACCCAGTACTTC	CASSLTVIQETQYF
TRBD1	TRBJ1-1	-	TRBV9	TGTGCCAGCAGCCTCGGACAGGGCAGCGACACTGAAGCTTTCTTT	CASSLGQGSDTEAFF
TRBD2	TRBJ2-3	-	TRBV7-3	TGTGCCAGCAGCTCCGGTGGCCTAGCGGTAACAGATACGCAGTATTTT	CASSSGGLAVTDTQYF
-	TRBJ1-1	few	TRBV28	TGTGCCAGCAGGGAGAACACTGAAGCTTTCTTT	CASRENTEAFF
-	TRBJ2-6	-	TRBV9	TGTGCCAGCAGCCCTCCAGGGACGGTCGGGTCCGGGGCCAACGTCCTGACTTTC	CASSPPGTVGSGANVLTF
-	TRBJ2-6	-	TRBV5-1	TGCGCCAGCAGCTTGACTGAGGGATCTGGGGCCAACGTCCTGACTTTC	CASSLTEGSGANVLTF
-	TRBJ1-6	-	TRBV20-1	TGCAGTGCTAGTCCCGGCTTCTCCTATAATTCACCCCTCCACTTT	CSASPGFSYNSPLHF
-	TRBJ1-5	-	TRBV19	TGTGCCAGTAGTTCCCAGCCCAATCAGCCCCAGCATTTT	CASSSQPNQPQHF
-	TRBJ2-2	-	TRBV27	TGTGCCAGCAGTCGGGCTAGAATGGTGACCGGGGAGCTGTTTTTT	CASSRARMVTGELFF
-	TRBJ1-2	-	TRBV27	TGTGCCAGCAGTACAATACCGTCCTATGGCTACACCTTC	CASSTIPSYGYTF
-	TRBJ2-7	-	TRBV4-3	TGCGCCAGCAGCCAAGACGCCCTTTCGGTGAAGGGCGTTTCCTACGAGCAGTACTTC	CASSQDALSVKGVSYEQYF
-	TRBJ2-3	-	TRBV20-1	TGCAGTGCTAGAGATACGGGTCCACGGTCCCCAGATACGCAGTATTTT	CSARDTGPRSPDTQYF
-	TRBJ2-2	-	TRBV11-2	TGTGCCAGCAGCTTAGGGGAGAACACCGGGGAGCTGTTTTTT	CASSLGENTGELFF
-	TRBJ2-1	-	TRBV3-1	TGTGCCAGCAGCCCCAACCTGATCTCCTACAATGAGCAGTTCTTC	CASSPNLISYNEQFF
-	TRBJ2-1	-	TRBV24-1	TGTGCCACCAGTGCTCTAGGCTCCTACAATGAGCAGTTCTTC	CATSALGSYNEQFF
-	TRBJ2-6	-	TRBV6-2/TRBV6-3	TGTGCCAGCAGCTCTTGGGGCTCTGGGGCCAACGTCCTGACTTTC	CASSSWGSGANVLTF
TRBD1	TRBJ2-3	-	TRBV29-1	TGCAGCGTCAGGGGGCGAAGCACAGATACGCAGTATTTT	CSVRGRSTDTQYF
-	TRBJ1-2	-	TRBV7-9	TGTGCCAGCAGCTTATCCGTTAACTATGGCTACACCTTC	CASSLSVNYGYTF
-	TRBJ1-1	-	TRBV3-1	TGTGCCAGCAGCCAAGCGGGCAGGGGTGCGAACACTGAAGCTTTCTTT	CASSQAGRGANTEAFF
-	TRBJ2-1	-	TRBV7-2	TGTGCCAGCAGCCCCAAAAATGAGCAGTTCTTC	CASSPKNEQFF
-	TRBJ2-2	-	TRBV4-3	TGCGCCAGCAGCCAATCCTTTGTCGGGGAGTCCCCCGGGAACACCGGGGAGCTGTTTTTT	CASSQSFVGESPGNTGELFF
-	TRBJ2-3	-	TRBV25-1	TGTGCCAGCAGTATGTCTGTGGGCGGCACAGATACGCAGTATTTT	CASSMSVGGTDTQYF
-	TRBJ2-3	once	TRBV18	TGTGCCAGCTCACCACGAGAGGGTGGGCAGTATTTT	CASSPREGGQYF
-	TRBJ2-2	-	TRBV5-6	TGTGCCAGCACCCGACGGGGCTTGTACGCCGGGGAGCTGTTTTTT	CASTRRGLYAGELFF
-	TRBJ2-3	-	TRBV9	TGTGCCAGCAGCGTAGTAGGGGTCGAGACAGATACGCAGTATTTT	CASSVVGVETDTQYF
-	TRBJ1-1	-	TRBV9	TGTGCCAGCAGCGTATCCCTTGGGGTCACTGAAGCTTTCTTT	CASSVSLGVTEAFF
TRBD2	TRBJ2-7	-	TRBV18	TGTGCCAGCTCACCACCCCGGAGGGGAGGGGATACCTACGAGCAGTACTTC	CASSPPRRGGDTYEQYF
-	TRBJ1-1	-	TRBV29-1	TGCAGCGCCGAGAGGGGGTCGGCTGAAGCTTTCTTT	CSAERGSAEAFF
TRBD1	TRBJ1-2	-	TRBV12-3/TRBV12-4	TGTGCCAGCAGCACAAGGGACAGCTATGGCTACACCTTC	CASSTRDSYGYTF
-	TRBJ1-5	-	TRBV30	TGTGCCTGGGCTACTCGCGGCAATCAGCCCCAGCATTTT	CAWATRGNQPQHF
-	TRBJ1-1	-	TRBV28	TGTGCCAGCAGTTCCGGGGGTCCTGAAGCTTTCTTT	CASSSGGPEAFF
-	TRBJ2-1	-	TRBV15	TGTGCCATCTCTACCTGGCGGGCTTACAATGAGCAGTTCTTC	CAISTWRAYNEQFF
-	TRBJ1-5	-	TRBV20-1	TGCAGTGCTAGGGGGGTATTCAATCAGCCCCAGCATTTT	CSARGVFNQPQHF
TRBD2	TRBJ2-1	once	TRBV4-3	TGCGCCAGCAGCCAATCTAGCGGGGGAGGCGATGAGCAGTTCTTC	CASSQSSGGGDEQFF
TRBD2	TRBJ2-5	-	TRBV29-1	TGCAGCGCCCACGGGGGGTACCAAGAGACCCAGTACTTC	CSAHGGYQETQYF
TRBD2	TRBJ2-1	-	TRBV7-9	TGTGCCAGCAGCTTAGCAGCGGGGATCTACAATGAGCAGTTCTTC	CASSLAAGIYNEQFF